The rows below give T cell receptor beta chains drawn from one sample of a study of shared clonotypes between healthy human individuals. The assay was immunoSEQ multiplex PCR, and TCRdb's table has in-frame clones only and misses some. This sample has roughly 2 million clones, with 95% found just once. Sample: naive CD4+ T cells sorted from blood. The receptor source for this set is a man between 18 and 29 years old in good health. The CDR3 runs from the conserved cysteine through the conserved F or W. D genes are given only for firm matches. Part of the rows lack a size; the others show once, few, many or a class for expanded clones.

size	D	V	J	CDR3	DNA
-	TRBD2	TRBV7-2	TRBJ2-3	CASSPTPTSGRRADTQYF	TGTGCCAGCAGCCCGACCCCGACTAGCGGGAGGAGGGCAGATACGCAGTATTTT
-	-	TRBV10-3	TRBJ1-6	CAITTGNSPLHF	TGTGCCATCACTACAGGAAATTCACCCCTCCACTTT
-	-	TRBV20-1	TRBJ1-1	CSARRAEAFF	TGCAGTGCTAGAAGGGCTGAAGCTTTCTTT
-	-	TRBV6-1	TRBJ2-3	CASSTTTLGDREYF	TGTGCCAGCAGTACCACCACCTTGGGTGACCGAGAGTATTTT
-	-	TRBV10-1	TRBJ2-2	CASGGNTGELFF	TGCGCCAGCGGGGGGAACACCGGGGAGCTGTTTTTT
-	-	TRBV11-2	TRBJ2-6	CASSPTIFSGANVLTF	TGTGCCAGCAGCCCGACAATTTTCTCTGGGGCCAACGTCCTGACTTTC
many	-	TRBV7-9	TRBJ1-1	CASSLASTEAFF	TGTGCCAGCAGCTTAGCTTCCACTGAAGCTTTCTTT
-	-	TRBV30	TRBJ1-1	CAWSPEWGEAFF	TGTGCCTGGAGTCCCGAATGGGGTGAAGCTTTCTTT
-	-	TRBV10-3	TRBJ1-2	CAISGEGSHYGYTF	TGTGCCATCAGTGGGGAGGGCTCCCATTATGGCTACACCTTC
-	-	TRBV6-5	TRBJ2-7	CASSYLTYEQYF	TGTGCCAGCAGTTACCTGACCTACGAGCAGTACTTC
-	-	TRBV1	TRBJ1-3	CTSSRGAGLSSGNTIYF	TGCACCAGCAGCCGCGGAGCGGGACTCAGCTCTGGAAACACCATATATTTT
-	-	TRBV11-2	TRBJ1-2	CASSLEGSKTSGYTF	TGTGCCAGCAGCTTAGAGGGGTCCAAAACCTCTGGCTACACCTTC
-	-	TRBV30	TRBJ2-1	CAWSVFPHNEQFF	TGTGCCTGGAGCGTTTTCCCACACAATGAGCAGTTCTTC
-	-	TRBV7-8	TRBJ1-1	CASSFNRNTEAFF	TGTGCCAGCAGCTTTAACAGGAACACTGAAGCTTTCTTT
-	-	TRBV6-5	TRBJ2-7	CASSRASDSYEQYF	TGTGCCAGCAGTCGGGCTAGCGACTCCTACGAGCAGTACTTC
-	TRBD1	TRBV28	TRBJ1-5	CASRETGAPYSNQPQHF	TGTGCCAGCAGGGAGACAGGGGCCCCTTATAGCAATCAGCCCCAGCATTTT
-	-	TRBV19	TRBJ2-7	CASTPTGVYEQYF	TGTGCCAGTACCCCGACAGGAGTCTACGAGCAGTACTTC
-	-	TRBV27	TRBJ2-6	CASSYDLTGGAANVLTF	TGTGCCAGCAGTTATGACTTAACAGGGGGGGCGGCCAACGTCCTGACTTTC
-	-	TRBV30	TRBJ1-2	CAWSLAITLGYTF	TGTGCCTGGAGTCTAGCGATAACTCTTGGCTACACCTTC
-	-	TRBV5-1	TRBJ1-2	CASSLGAGANYGYTF	TGCGCCAGCAGCTTGGGGGCAGGGGCTAACTATGGCTACACCTTC
-	-	TRBV18	TRBJ2-7	CASSRVGYEQYF	TGTGCCAGCTCAAGGGTGGGATACGAGCAGTACTTC
-	-	TRBV7-2	TRBJ2-7	CASSTNYEQYF	TGTGCCAGCAGCACGAACTACGAGCAGTACTTC
-	-	TRBV27	TRBJ1-1	CASRPTGLNTEAFF	TGTGCCAGCAGGCCCACAGGGTTGAACACTGAAGCTTTCTTT